The clone carrying this T cell receptor beta chain was counted ten times or more. The antigen is not known. TCRbeta library construction was performed incorporating unique molecular identifiers. TCRdb re-analysed the PCR reads in MiXCR, keeping a single row per CDR3 protein. The data hold about 32,000 distinct CDR3 sequences, with around 6.6% observed a single time. This specimen belongs to a study of T-cell reconstitution after alpha-beta-depleted transplantation in children. Germline V CDR1 and CDR2: SEHNR, FQNEAQ (reference sequence). Trimming cost V 5 bases and J 5 bases, with 10 bases left between them. The CDR3 is made up of 12 amino acids. Study-level points and caveats: Surviving recipient cells, namely T cells and thymic progenitors, were the source of high day-60 TCRbeta diversity in some patients. Several hundred expanded graft clones reportedly were the source of alpha-beta T cells about two months after transplant. By one year post-transplant, T-cell counts and diversity largely arose from T cells that were newly produced.

This sequence originates from a child under two years old who had a stem cell transplant for acute myeloid leukemia, so the T cells may come from the graft donor. The chain combines TRBV7-9 with TRBJ2-7, with D possibly matching TRBD2 (6 bases). The sequences come from peripheral blood, collected 60 days after TCRalphabeta/CD19-depleted stem cell transplant. CDR3 region: CASSPGRDEQYF. CDR3 nucleotide sequence: TGTGCCAGCAGCCCCGGGAGAGACGAGCAGTACTTC.